Presented here are 8 T cell receptor beta chains from one specimen sequenced in a study of molecular identifiers for immune sequencing clone quantification. TCRdb reprocessed the PCR reads via MiXCR and lists one record per CDR3 protein. In the table there are approximately 90,000 distinct CDR3 sequences, 21% of which are singletons. Material: naive CD8+ T cells from blood, with Jurkat cell RNA spiked in. The subset is: FACS-sorted CD8+CD4-CCR7+CD45RA+ naive T cells. The origin of the receptors is a human donor in good health. Some libraries in this study had Jurkat cell RNA spiked in.

This clonotype was detected ten times or more. This rearrangement joins TRBV7-9 to TRBJ1-5; D unclear. CDR3 length: 13 residues. Germline V gene lookup returns CDR1 SEHNR and CDR2 FQNEAQ (reference sequence). Trimming shortened V by 1 base and J by 1 base, and 2 bases separated the two germline ends. The CDR3 region has the DNA TGTGCCAGCAGCTTAGACAGCAATCAGCCCCAGCATTTT. As protein: CASSLDSNQPQHF.

This clonotype was counted ten times or more. The chain joins TRBV5-1 to TRBJ2-2; D is unclear. Trimming stripped 0 bases from V and 3 bases from J, with 9 bases between. CDR1 is SGHRS and CDR2 is YFSETQ in the germline V gene. This CDR3 spans 15 amino acids. The CDR3 region is CASSLVQDYTGELFF. CDR3 coding DNA: TGCGCCAGCAGCTTGGTCCAGGATTACACCGGGGAGCTGTTTTTT.

This clonotype has ten or more counts. This chain joins TRBV2 and TRBJ2-3, with D unclear. The CDR3 consists of 10 residues. The germline V gene encodes CDR1 SNHLY and CDR2 FYNNEI. V was pared by 8 bases and J by 1 base, with 1 base between. Here the CDR3 DNA reads TGTGCCAGCCGCACAGATACGCAGTATTTT. Protein product: CASRTDTQYF.

In this sample, this clonotype turned up a few times. The rearrangement joins TRBV5-8 to TRBJ1-1, with 7 bases matching TRBD1. CDR3 length equals 15 residues. V lost 3 bases, J lost 3 bases, and 8 bases stayed unmatched. Germline assignment: CDR1 SGHTS and CDR2 YDEGEE. CDR3: CASSYLAGQYTEAFF. The CDR3 DNA is TGTGCCAGCAGCTACCTTGCGGGACAGTACACTGAAGCTTTCTTT.

This clonotype was found many times. V gene TRBV14 combines with J gene TRBJ2-7; a possible D gene is TRBD2 (6 bases). Between the trimmed V and J ends, which lost 1 base and 3 bases, there was a span of 10 bases. The germline V gene has CDR1 SGHDN and CDR2 FVKESK. The CDR3 covers 14 residues. The CDR3 DNA reads as TGTGCCAGCAGCCAAGTCTCCGGGGGCTACGAGCAGTACTTC. Translating gives CASSQVSGGYEQYF.

In its sample, this clonotype was seen a few times. This chain links TRBV12-3 or TRBV12-4 with TRBJ1-5; D remains ambiguous. The CDR3 spans 17 residues. V lost 7 bases to trimming and J lost 1 base, with 20 bases between them. In nucleotides, the CDR3 is TGTGCCAGCACCACTTTATACATAGACCTAAGCAATCAGCCCCAGCATTTT. Its protein is CASTTLYIDLSNQPQHF.

This clonotype appeared a single time. A clone one base away is much larger, so this may be a read error. The V call is TRBV20-1, the J call TRBJ1-6; no reliable D call. The CDR3 extends over 13 amino acids. Germline CDR1 reads DFQATT; CDR2 reads SNEGSKA (reference sequence). In DNA form, the CDR3 reads TGCAATGCTAGAGATGGGTTAGGTTCACCCCTCCACTTT. It codes for CNARDGLGSPLHF.

As for this clonotype: A much larger clone is a single base away; this may be a read error. The chain combines TRBV6-5 with TRBJ1-1; D not certain. Germline loops: CDR1 MNHEY, CDR2 SVGAGI. The CDR3 consists of 14 residues. The germline V and J ends were trimmed by 2 bases and 0 bases, with 7 bases remaining between them. The chain's CDR3 is CASSYGSMNTEAFF. DNA for the CDR3: TGTGCCAGCAGTTACGGGTCCATGAACACTGAAGCTTTCTTT.